Listed here are 21 T cell receptor beta chains from one sample, sequenced in a study of T-cell reconstitution after alpha-beta-depleted transplantation in children. Library preparation (for TCRbeta) was performed with unique molecular identifiers. TCRdb reanalysed the PCR reads using MiXCR and keeps one entry per CDR3 protein. The sample lists approximately 79,000 distinct CDR3 sequences; less than 20% were seen once. Sequenced here: PBMCs, mostly from graft donor cells, sampled 360 days after TCRalphabeta/CD19-depleted stem cell transplant. The origin of the receptors is a male patient aged 2 to 9 who had a stem cell transplant for acute lymphoblastic leukemia, so the T cells may come from the graft donor.

The chain carries TRBV5-1 and TRBJ2-7; TRBD2 might be the D (5 bases). V shed 0 bases and J shed 3 bases, with 25 bases lying between them. This CDR3 region has 19 residues. Germline values: CDR1 SGHRS, CDR2 YFSETQ. Here the CDR3 DNA reads TGCGCCAGCAGCTTGGTAGGGTTACCATTCCCGGGAAACGGCTACGAGCAGTACTTC. Translating it yields CASSLVGLPFPGNGYEQYF.

In this sample, this clonotype turned up a few times. J is TRBJ1-1 and V is TRBV5-1, with D maybe TRBD1 (5 bases). This CDR3 comprises 15 residues. Germline-derived CDR1 and CDR2 are SGHRS and YFSETQ. Trimming left V 0 bases short and J 1 base short, with 10 bases between. The CDR3 DNA reads as TGCGCCAGCAGCTTGGTTCTGGGGACGAACACTGAAGCTTTCTTT. Translation gives CASSLVLGTNTEAFF.

This clonotype appeared a few times. The chain uses TRBV29-1 and TRBJ2-5, with TRBD2 identical over 11 bases. V was clipped by 2 bases and J by 6 bases; unmatched bases: 8. Germline V gene sequence: CDR1 SQVTM, CDR2 ANQGSEA. This CDR3 contains 15 residues. CDR3 coding DNA: TGCAGCGTTGAATGGTTAGCGGGAGGGAGGAAGACCCAGTACTTC. Protein sequence: CSVEWLAGGRKTQYF.

A few counts support this clonotype. This chain uses TRBV21-1 with TRBJ2-1; the table names TRBD1, a call not compared with the DNA. TRBV21-1 is a documented pseudogene. The CDR3 contains 21 residues. The CDR3 nucleotides read TGTGCCAGCAGCAAAGCGCCCCCAACAGGGGCTGGGATCGGCTCCTACAATGAGCAGTTCTTC. It specifies CASSKAPPTGAGIGSYNEQFF.

This clonotype was recorded a few times. This rearrangement joins TRBV3-1 to TRBJ2-1, with 11 bases aligning to TRBD2. CDR1 and CDR2 (germline): LGHDT, YNNKEL (reference sequence). V trimming: 6 bases; J trimming: 7 bases; junction bases outside the gene matches: 14. CDR3 length: 17 amino acids. The CDR3 DNA is TGTGCCAGCAGTCGGAATTTAGCGGGAGGGCTGGGGAATGAGCAGTTCTTC. Protein: CASSRNLAGGLGNEQFF.

Many counts were recorded for this clonotype. As DNA, the CDR3 is TGTGCCATCAGTGAGTCGAGAGTAGGGGGCGTATACGAGCAGTACTTC. Protein product: CAISESRVGGVYEQYF. This chain connects TRBV10-3 to TRBJ2-7; 7 nucleotides align to TRBD1. The CDR3 loop spans 16 amino acids. Germline values: CDR1 ENHRY, CDR2 SYGVKD. After removal of 0 bases from V and 4 bases from J, the junction contained 9 bases not matched to a gene.

This clonotype was recorded at least ten times. The chain couples TRBV5-4 to TRBJ2-7; a weak D match, TRBD1 (5 bases). The length of the CDR3 is 14 residues. Germline V gene data show CDR1 as SGHNT and CDR2 as YYREEE (reference sequence). Trimming removed 3 bases from V and 0 bases from J, with 10 bases in between. The CDR3 nucleotides are TGTGCCAGCAGCTGGGGCGGATACTCCTACGAGCAGTACTTC. It is translated as CASSWGGYSYEQYF.

J is TRBJ2-7 and V is TRBV12-3 or TRBV12-4, with 9 bases matching TRBD1. The V and J ends lost 2 bases and 5 bases, in that order; junction bases with no gene match: 4. The CDR3 covers 14 residues. The CDR3 reads CASSLWDRAHEQYF. CDR3 in DNA: TGTGCCAGCAGTTTATGGGACAGGGCTCACGAGCAGTACTTC.

This clonotype has more than one count but fewer than ten. The chain employs TRBV6-2 or TRBV6-3 and TRBJ2-1, with a weak D call TRBD2 (5 bases). This CDR3 comprises 15 residues. V lost 6 bases, J lost 1 base, and 13 bases lay in between. CDR1 and CDR2 (germline): MNHEY, SVGEGT. In DNA form, the CDR3 reads TGTGCCAGCAGACCCAGCGGAAAATCCTACAATGAGCAGTTCTTC. Translated, it gives CASRPSGKSYNEQFF.

The CDR3 sequence: CASSQATSGSPYNEQFF. The CDR3 DNA reads TGCGCCAGCAGCCAAGCGACTAGCGGGAGTCCCTACAATGAGCAGTTCTTC. The chain carries TRBV4-1 and TRBJ2-1, with 12 bases matching TRBD2. Germline CDR1 and CDR2: MGHRA and YSYEKL. V lost 1 base to trimming and J lost 2 bases; unmatched junction nucleotides: 3. This CDR3 is 17 amino acids long.

The chain recombines TRBV12-3 or TRBV12-4 with TRBJ1-2; D remains unclear. Trimming stripped 6 bases from V and 2 bases from J, with 13 bases between. CDR3 length: 14 amino acids. This chain's CDR3 is CASRRALGNYGYTF. CDR3 DNA sequence: TGTGCCAGCAGACGGGCCCTGGGGAACTATGGCTACACCTTC.

The rearrangement joins TRBV4-1 to TRBJ2-1, with 10 bases matching TRBD2. The germline V gene encodes CDR1 MGHRA and CDR2 YSYEKL. This CDR3 region has 15 residues. Trimming at V came to 7 bases and at J to 0 bases, leaving 3 bases not matched to a gene. Here the CDR3 reads CASTSGSSSYNEQFF. CDR3 in DNA: TGCGCCAGCACTAGCGGGAGTAGCTCCTACAATGAGCAGTTCTTC.

The chain carries TRBV7-9 and TRBJ2-2; no definite D call. This CDR3 contains 16 residues. In germline, CDR1 is SEHNR, CDR2 FQNEAQ (reference sequence). Trimming took 2 bases from V and 2 from J, leaving 12 bases between them. This CDR3 is CASSLSRTLNTGELFF. The DNA of the CDR3 is TGTGCCAGCAGCTTAAGCAGGACCCTCAACACCGGGGAGCTGTTTTTT.

The J gene is TRBJ2-1, the V gene TRBV5-1, with 7 bases fitting TRBD1. Germline lookup yields CDR1 SGHRS and CDR2 YFSETQ. Trimming cost V 0 bases and J 0 bases; bases outside gene matches: 3. CDR3 size: 16 residues. For the CDR3, the DNA is TGCGCCAGCAGCTTGGTGGGGGACAGCTCCTACAATGAGCAGTTCTTC. Residues: CASSLVGDSSYNEQFF.

This clonotype was counted a few times. CDR3 loop: CASSLAGKGGGTQYF. The CDR3 DNA reads as TGCGCCAGCAGCTTGGCCGGAAAAGGGGGTGGTACGCAGTATTTT. The chain combines TRBV5-1 with TRBJ2-3; weak D call: TRBD1 (6 bases). Germline V gene data show CDR1 as SGHRS and CDR2 as YFSETQ. Trimming took 0 bases from V and 8 from J, leaving 16 bases between them. The CDR3 is 15 amino acids.

The table lists this clonotype with a few counts. The chain couples TRBV5-1 to TRBJ2-1; D ambiguous. The CDR3 contains 11 residues. Trimming removed 7 bases from V and 7 bases from J, with 9 bases in between. CDR1 and CDR2 (germline): SGHRS, YFSETQ. The CDR3 loop reads CASGPTNEQFF. As DNA, the CDR3 is TGCGCCAGCGGTCCTACGAATGAGCAGTTCTTC.

The CDR3 DNA follows: TGTGCCAGCAGACGACTAGCGGGAGGGCCAAAGTCCTACAATGAGCAGTTCTTC. This gives the protein CASRRLAGGPKSYNEQFF. This rearrangement joins TRBV11-2 to TRBJ2-1; 14 nucleotides line up with TRBD2. This CDR3 comprises 18 residues. V shed 6 bases, J shed 1 base, and the junction held 8 bases outside the gene matches. Germline CDR1 reads SGHAT; CDR2 reads FQNNGV.

The V gene is TRBV20-1, the J gene TRBJ2-7, with TRBD2 matching 7 bases. V trimming: 0 bases; J trimming: 2 bases; junction bases outside the gene matches: 7. Germline V gene data show CDR1 as DFQATT and CDR2 as SNEGSKA (reference sequence). The CDR3 runs 15 residues. In nucleotides, the CDR3 is TGCAGTGCTAGAGATGCGGGGGACGGACCCTACGAGCAGTACTTC. As protein: CSARDAGDGPYEQYF.

Only a few counts were recorded for this clonotype. The J gene is TRBJ2-3, the V gene TRBV7-2; tentative D call: TRBD2 (5 bases). Germline V lookup: CDR1 SGHTA, CDR2 FQGNSA. Trimming shortened V by 3 bases and J by 2 bases, and 9 bases separated the two germline ends. The CDR3 totals 14 residues. This chain's CDR3 is CASSFFRDTDTQYF. Here the CDR3 DNA reads TGTGCCAGCAGCTTTTTCCGGGACACAGATACGCAGTATTTT.

This clonotype has more than one count but fewer than ten. This chain connects TRBV6-8 to TRBJ2-1, with D perhaps being TRBD1 or TRBD2 (5 bases each). The ends were cut back, 1 base at V and 4 bases at J, with 8 bases in the middle. This CDR3 comprises 14 residues. The germline V gene encodes CDR1 MNHGY and CDR2 SAAAGT. The DNA of the CDR3 is TGTGCCAGCAGTTACTGGGACGGTTACAATGAGCAGTTCTTC. It specifies CASSYWDGYNEQFF.

This clonotype showed up just a few times. CDR3 amino acids: CASSPGTSGASYEQYF. The CDR3 DNA is TGTGCCAGCAGCCCGGGGACTAGCGGAGCCTCCTACGAGCAGTACTTC. V is TRBV7-9 and J is TRBJ2-7; TRBD2 matches 11 bases. The junction had 6 bases not matched to a gene; V was cut back by 5 bases and J by 0 bases. The CDR3 runs to 16 residues. The germline gives CDR1 SEHNR, CDR2 FQNEAQ (reference sequence).